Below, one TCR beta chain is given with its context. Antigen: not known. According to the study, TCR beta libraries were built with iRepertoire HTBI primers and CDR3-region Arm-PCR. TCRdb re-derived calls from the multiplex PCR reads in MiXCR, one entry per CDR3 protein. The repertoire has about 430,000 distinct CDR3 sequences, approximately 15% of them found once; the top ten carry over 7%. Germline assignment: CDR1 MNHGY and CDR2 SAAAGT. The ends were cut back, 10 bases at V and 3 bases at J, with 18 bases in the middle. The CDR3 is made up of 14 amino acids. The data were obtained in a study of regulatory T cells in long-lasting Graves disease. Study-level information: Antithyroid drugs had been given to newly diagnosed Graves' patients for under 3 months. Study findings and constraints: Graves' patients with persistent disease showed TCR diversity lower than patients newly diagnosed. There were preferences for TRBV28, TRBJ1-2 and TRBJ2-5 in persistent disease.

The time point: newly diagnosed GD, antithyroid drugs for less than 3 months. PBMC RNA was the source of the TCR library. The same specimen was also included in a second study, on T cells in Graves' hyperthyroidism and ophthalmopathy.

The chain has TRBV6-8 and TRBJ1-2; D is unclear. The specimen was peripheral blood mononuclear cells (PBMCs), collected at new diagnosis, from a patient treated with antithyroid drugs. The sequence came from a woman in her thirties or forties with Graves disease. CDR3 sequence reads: CANSLDVGDYGYTF. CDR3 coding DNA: TGTGCCAACAGCCTAGACGTTGGGGACTATGGCTACACCTTC.